This paragraph reports one T cell receptor beta chain. The target antigen is unknown. Germline values: CDR1 SGDLS, CDR2 YYNGEE. V dropped 4 bases and J dropped 0 bases, with 14 bases sitting between them. This CDR3 has 16 residues. PCR primers comprised 60 Vbeta and 13 Jbeta primers. Produced via immunoSEQ multiplex PCR; TCRdb's table is partial and in-frame only. Of 85,000 to 130,000 clones listed, around three quarters are singletons. The sample is drawn from a study of cytomegalovirus exposure and HLA in healthy donors. Study-level points and caveats: Cytomegalovirus association was listed for approximately 150 TCR beta chains. A missense DCLRE1C variant was associated with V- and J-gene trimming of TCR beta chains in a later analysis, and an independent cohort replicated the association. In an earlier analysis, most TCR beta V segments were productive about 87% or about 30% of the time.

This receptor was obtained from a woman between 45 and 65 years old in good health and CMV-seropositive. The sample consisted of PBMCs. The rearrangement joins TRBV9 to TRBJ1-3; D may be TRBD1 (5 bases). CDR3 loop: CASSPREGSSGNTIYF. The CDR3 region has the DNA TGTGCCAGCAGCCCGAGGGAGGGGAGCTCTGGAAACACCATATATTTT.